These 18 T cell receptor beta chains were all obtained from the same sample, sequenced in a study of cytomegalovirus exposure and HLA in healthy donors. The PCR had 60 Vbeta and 13 Jbeta primers. Assay used: immunoSEQ multiplex PCR; TCRdb lists only in-frame clones, some missing. The sample lists around 150,000 clones, roughly 77% occurring once. The sample consisted of PBMCs. The receptors were sampled from a male donor in good health and CMV-seronegative.

The V and J genes are TRBV28 and TRBJ2-7, with TRBD2 matching 8 bases. The germline V gene encodes CDR1 MDHEN and CDR2 SYDVKM. V trimming: 4 bases; J trimming: 6 bases; junction bases outside the gene matches: 14. The CDR3 extends over 16 amino acids. The CDR3 here is CASSSLTGLEASEQYF. As DNA, the CDR3 is TGTGCCAGCAGTTCCCTGACGGGACTAGAGGCTAGCGAGCAGTACTTC.

This chain joins TRBV13 and TRBJ2-5; no clear D gene. Gene TRBJ2-7 matches the end of the DNA better, so the J call may be wrong. Germline V gives CDR1 PRHDT, CDR2 FYEKMQ (reference sequence). The CDR3 is made up of 12 amino acids. The CDR3 DNA reads as TGTGCCAGCAGCCTCACCTCCTACGAGCAGTACTTC. Protein product: CASSLTSYEQYF.

The gene calls are TRBV25-1 and TRBJ1-2; TRBD1 aligns across 7 bases. CDR1 and CDR2 from the germline V gene are MGHDK and SYGVNS. With 4 bases clipped from V and 7 bases from J, the junction kept 9 bases outside the gene matches. This CDR3 comprises 14 residues. This CDR3 reads CASSVTGFFTGYTF. The CDR3 region has the DNA TGTGCCAGCAGTGTGACAGGGTTTTTTACTGGCTACACCTTC.

CDR3 bases: TGTGCCAGCTCACCAAGACCCCGACAGGGAGTCGGGTACGAGCAGTACTTC. It codes for CASSPRPRQGVGYEQYF. J is TRBJ2-7 and V is TRBV18, with TRBD1 matching over 7 bases. V lost 2 bases, J lost 4 bases, and 14 bases stayed unmatched. Germline CDR1 KGHSH, CDR2 LQKENI. This CDR3 comprises 17 residues.

This sequence joins TRBV6-1 and TRBJ2-5; D gene uncertain. V was trimmed by 6 bases and J by 3 bases, leaving 14 bases between them. Germline CDR1 reads MNHNS; CDR2 reads SASEGT. The CDR3 spans 14 residues. CDR3 nucleotide sequence: TGTGCCAGCAGCCCCCGCTTCGCGGAAGAGACCCAGTACTTC. Amino acid sequence: CASSPRFAEETQYF.

In this sample, this clone turned up many times. The chain is built from TRBV12-1 and TRBJ1-1. TRBV12-1 has pseudogene status. The CDR3 covers 16 residues. The CDR3 reads CASSWVRYEGKTEAFF. CDR3 DNA sequence: TGTGCCAGCAGCTGGGTGAGGTATGAGGGAAAAACTGAAGCTTTCTTT.

The chain is built from TRBV6-1 and TRBJ2-7; D call uncertain. Germline V lookup: CDR1 MNHNS, CDR2 SASEGT. The CDR3 loop spans 13 amino acids. Trimming left V 2 bases short and J 3 bases short, with 8 bases between. This CDR3 is CASSESLSYEQYF. The CDR3 bases are TGTGCCAGCAGTGAAAGTCTCAGCTACGAGCAGTACTTC.

The V gene is TRBV4-2, the J gene TRBJ1-1, with a possible D match to TRBD1 (5 bases). This CDR3 has 15 amino acids. Deletions cut 4 bases from V and 1 base from J, with 13 bases between. Germline assignment: CDR1 LGHNA and CDR2 YNFKEQ. CDR3 sequence (DNA): TGTGCCAGCAGCCCCACAGGATTCCAGAACACTGAAGCTTTCTTT. Its protein product is CASSPTGFQNTEAFF.

J is TRBJ2-7 and V is TRBV6-5; 9 bases are a match to TRBD2. Unmatched junction bases numbered 6, after V lost 6 bases and J lost 0 bases. The CDR3 covers 15 residues. Germline V CDR1 and CDR2: MNHEY, SVGAGI. The CDR3, as DNA: TGTGCCAGCAGAAAGGGACTAGCCCTCTCCTACGAGCAGTACTTC. This sequence encodes CASRKGLALSYEQYF.

V is TRBV6-5 and J is TRBJ1-2; D remains unclear. The CDR3 contains 15 residues. V lost 7 bases, J lost 2 bases, and 17 bases lay in between. Germline V gene sequence: CDR1 MNHEY, CDR2 SVGAGI. The CDR3 DNA reads TGTGCCAGCAAGATCCTGGGAGAGGGAAACTATGGCTACACCTTC. Encoded protein: CASKILGEGNYGYTF.

The rearrangement links TRBV5-4 to TRBJ2-7; maybe TRBD1 (6 bases). The V end lost 1 base, the J end lost 4 bases, and 18 bases lay between the germline ends. The CDR3 loop spans 16 amino acids. Germline lookup yields CDR1 SGHNT and CDR2 YYREEE (reference sequence). This CDR3 reads CASSLKTGLTFYEQYF. CDR3 coding DNA: TGTGCCAGCAGCTTGAAAACAGGGCTAACCTTTTACGAGCAGTACTTC.

The chain couples TRBV5-1 to TRBJ2-1; 8 nucleotides line up with TRBD2. The V gene's germline CDR1 is SGHRS and CDR2 YFSETQ. The CDR3 covers 16 residues. The trim removed 0 bases at V and 2 bases at J, leaving 4 bases unmatched. The CDR3 reads CASSLASGSTYNEQFF. The CDR3 DNA follows: TGCGCCAGCAGCTTGGCGAGCGGGAGTACCTACAATGAGCAGTTCTTC.

This rearrangement joins TRBV6-5 to TRBJ1-5, with D possibly matching TRBD1 (5 bases). V was clipped by 6 bases and J by 4 bases, with 10 bases between them. The germline V gene encodes CDR1 MNHEY and CDR2 SVGAGI. This CDR3 is 13 amino acids long. CDR3 DNA: TGTGCCAGCAGCCGGGACTTAAATCAGCCCCAGCATTTT. Its protein product is CASSRDLNQPQHF.

The rearrangement uses TRBV5-6 and TRBJ1-1; D is undetermined. The V end lost 0 bases, the J end lost 8 bases, and 11 bases lay between the germline ends. The germline V gene has CDR1 SGHDT and CDR2 YYEEEE. There are 13 residues in the CDR3. The CDR3 DNA follows: TGTGCCAGCAGCTTGGTTGGTGCCCAGGAAGCTTTCTTT. This codes for CASSLVGAQEAFF.

This chain connects TRBV7-9 to TRBJ2-7; perhaps TRBD2 as D (5 bases). This CDR3 contains 11 residues. From germline, CDR1 is SEHNR and CDR2 FQNEAQ (reference sequence). V lost 5 bases to trimming and J lost 3 bases, with 5 bases between them. The CDR3 loop is CASSDYYEQYF. The CDR3 DNA follows: TGTGCCAGCAGCGACTACTACGAGCAGTACTTC.

Only a few counts were recorded for this clone. The chain is built from TRBV25-1 and TRBJ1-1; weak D call: TRBD1 (6 bases). V was cut by 6 bases and J by 1 base, with 9 bases left in between. Germline-derived CDR1 and CDR2 are MGHDK and SYGVNS. This CDR3 is 13 amino acids long. The CDR3 region has the DNA TGTGCCAGCAGGGGACATCAGAACACTGAAGCTTTCTTT. Amino acids: CASRGHQNTEAFF.

J is TRBJ1-2 and V is TRBV19, with 8 bases identical to TRBD1. The CDR3 totals 14 residues. After removal of 7 bases from V and 4 bases from J, the junction contained 8 bases not matched to a gene. Germline CDR1 and CDR2: LNHDA and SQIVND (reference sequence). For the CDR3, the DNA is TGTGCCAGTAACCCAGGGGGCGGTAGCTATGGCTACACCTTC. Encoded protein: CASNPGGGSYGYTF. The whole variable domain, remainder taken from reference TRBV19 and TRBJ1-2, is DGGITQSPKYLFRKEGQNVTLSCEQNLNHDAMYWYRQDPGQGLRLIYYSQIVNDFQKGDIAEGYSVSREKKESFPLTVTSAQKNPTAFYLCASNPGGGSYGYTFGSGTRLTVV.

This chain uses TRBV28 with TRBJ1-5; tentative D call: TRBD1 (5 bases). Germline V gene sequence: CDR1 MDHEN, CDR2 SYDVKM. The CDR3 covers 15 residues. V lost 3 bases, J lost 2 bases, and 11 bases lay in between. Here the CDR3 reads CASSFPGRGNQPQHF. In nucleotides, the CDR3 is TGTGCCAGCAGTTTCCCCGGCAGGGGCAATCAGCCCCAGCATTTT.